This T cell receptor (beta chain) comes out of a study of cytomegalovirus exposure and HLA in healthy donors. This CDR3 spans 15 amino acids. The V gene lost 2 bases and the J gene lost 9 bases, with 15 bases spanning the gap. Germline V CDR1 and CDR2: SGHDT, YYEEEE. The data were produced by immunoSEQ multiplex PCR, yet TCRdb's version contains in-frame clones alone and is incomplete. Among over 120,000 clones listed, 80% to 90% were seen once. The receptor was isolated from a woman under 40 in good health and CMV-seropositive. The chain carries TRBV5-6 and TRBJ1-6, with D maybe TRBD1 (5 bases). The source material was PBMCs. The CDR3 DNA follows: TGTGCCAGCAGCTTAAAAGGGGCTGGTGGTTCACCCCTCCACTTT. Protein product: CASSLKGAGGSPLHF.